A selection of T cell receptor beta chains follows, all from one sample in a study of T cells after yellow fever vaccination. MiXCR, run by TCRdb on the 5' RACE reads, gives a single entry per CDR3 protein. The sample records about 320,000 distinct CDR3 sequences, around 7% being singletons. Sequenced here: PBMCs, sampled roughly 46 days after the first yellow fever vaccination. The receptors were gathered from a man aged 18 to 29 who received the YFV17D yellow fever vaccine. Both conserved end residues are part of each CDR3. A D gene is named only where the DNA matches it firmly. Size is stated for part of the rows, as once, few or many counts, or as a class when the clone is expanded.

v_call	clone_size	j_call	d_call	cdr3_nt	cdr3_aa
TRBV6-5	-	TRBJ1-1	-	TGTGCCAGCAGGTCTAGGGAAGGAGCTTTCTTT	CASRSREGAFF
TRBV7-9	few	TRBJ2-1	-	TGTGCCAGCAGCTTGGAGGTCCGGGGGAATGAGCAGTTCTTC	CASSLEVRGNEQFF
TRBV18	few	TRBJ2-5	TRBD1	TGTGCCAGCTCACGATCGGACAGGCGGGCTGAGACCCAGTACTTC	CASSRSDRRAETQYF
TRBV14	many	TRBJ2-2	TRBD1	TGTGCCAGCAGCCTCAGTCTGTTCCAGGGGGCCGGGGAGCTGTTTTTT	CASSLSLFQGAGELFF
TRBV5-1	few	TRBJ2-5	-	TGCGCCACCGGCTCAGATAATGTTCAAGAGACCCAGTACTTC	CATGSDNVQETQYF
TRBV30	-	TRBJ1-1	TRBD1	TGTGCCTGGAATCCGGGACAGAAATTTACTGAAGCTTTCTTT	CAWNPGQKFTEAFF
TRBV27	few	TRBJ1-6	TRBD1	TGTGCCAGCACCCTAGGGGGCAGGGGAAATTCACCCCTCCACTTT	CASTLGGRGNSPLHF
TRBV5-1	few	TRBJ2-5	-	TGCGCCAGCAGCTCGGTCTCAGGACTTCGAGAGACCCAGTACTTC	CASSSVSGLRETQYF
TRBV12-3/TRBV12-4	many	TRBJ1-1	-	TGTGCCAGCAGACCCCGGTCCCAGGGCGTGTTCACTGAAGCTTTCTTT	CASRPRSQGVFTEAFF
TRBV5-1	-	TRBJ2-3	-	TGCGCCAGCAGCTTGCTCCAGGGGTTCACAGATACGCAGTATTTT	CASSLLQGFTDTQYF
TRBV7-9	few	TRBJ1-5	-	TGTGCCAGCAGCTCTTCTACGGGGCTTCAGCCCCAGCATTTT	CASSSSTGLQPQHF
TRBV12-3/TRBV12-4	-	TRBJ1-1	TRBD1	TGTGCCAGCAGACCGGCCGGGACAGCCACCTTTGAAGCTTTCTTT	CASRPAGTATFEAFF
TRBV20-1	few	TRBJ2-7	TRBD1	TGCAGTGCTAGAGTCCCCGGGACAGGGGGCTCCTACGAGCAGTACTTC	CSARVPGTGGSYEQYF
TRBV7-3	few	TRBJ1-1	TRBD1	TGTGCCAGCAGCTTTGGGACAGGGGCCGGTGAAGCTTTCTTT	CASSFGTGAGEAFF
TRBV27	-	TRBJ1-2	-	TGTGCCAGCAGTTTATCGAAGGCAGGGGTCGGCTATGGCTACACCTTC	CASSLSKAGVGYGYTF
TRBV9	few	TRBJ2-3	-	TGTGCCAGCAGCGTAGCTCACACAGATACGCAGTATTTT	CASSVAHTDTQYF
TRBV5-1	once	TRBJ2-7	-	TGCGCCAGCAGCTACGGGTCGGGCGAGCAGTACTTC	CASSYGSGEQYF
TRBV6-1	-	TRBJ1-2	-	TGTGCCAGCAGTGAGGATTACCGGGATAGTTATGGCTACACCTTC	CASSEDYRDSYGYTF
TRBV4-1	many	TRBJ2-2	-	TGCGCCAGCAGCCAAGATCTCGGCAGGGGAGGTTCCGGGGAGCTGTTTTTT	CASSQDLGRGGSGELFF
TRBV7-6	-	TRBJ2-1	-	TGTGCCAGCAGCTCGGACCTCTTGAATGAGCAGTTCTTC	CASSSDLLNEQFF
TRBV24-1	few	TRBJ1-2	-	TGTGCCACCAGTGATAGGGATTTCTATGGCTACACCTTC	CATSDRDFYGYTF
TRBV18	-	TRBJ2-5	-	TGTGCCAGCTCGCAAAGTTGGGAAGAGACCCAGTACTTC	CASSQSWEETQYF
TRBV4-2	many	TRBJ2-1	TRBD2	TGTGCCAGCAGCCTCCGCGGGGGAACCTACAATGAGCAGTTCTTC	CASSLRGGTYNEQFF
TRBV30	few	TRBJ2-3	-	TGTGCCTGGCGATTGGCGGGGGCTGCAGATACGCAGTATTTT	CAWRLAGAADTQYF
TRBV28	many	TRBJ2-2	-	TGTGCCAGCAGCCCATACCACCGGAACCCGAACACCGGGGAGCTGTTTTTT	CASSPYHRNPNTGELFF
TRBV5-8	-	TRBJ2-5	TRBD2	TGTGCCAGCAGCTTGAGGCTTAGCGGGGGGGCCGGCGAGACCCAGTACTTC	CASSLRLSGGAGETQYF
TRBV4-2	few	TRBJ2-1	-	TGTGCCAGCAGCCAAGCCGAACGTGAGCAGTTCTTC	CASSQAEREQFF
TRBV12-3/TRBV12-4	-	TRBJ2-1	-	TGTGCCAGCAGTTTCGGTAGGATCAACAATGAGCAGTTCTTC	CASSFGRINNEQFF
TRBV6-5	few	TRBJ1-2	-	TGTGCCAGCAGTTACCGGGGGAGCACGAACTATGGCTACACCTTC	CASSYRGSTNYGYTF
TRBV9	few	TRBJ2-3	-	TGTGCCAGCAGCGTAAGGCCGGACACAGATACGCAGTATTTT	CASSVRPDTDTQYF
TRBV7-2	-	TRBJ1-2	-	TGTGCCAGCAGCCCCGGAGGGAGGAGAGGCTACACCTTC	CASSPGGRRGYTF
TRBV5-1	-	TRBJ2-2	TRBD1	TGCGCCAGCAGCTTGGATGGAAAGACAGGGTTCCGATACACCGGGGAGCTGTTTTTT	CASSLDGKTGFRYTGELFF
TRBV20-1	-	TRBJ1-2	-	TGCTGCGCTAGGAGATCCACCGCAGGGAGATGGGACGCTGGCTACACCTTC	CCARRSTAGRWDAGYTF
TRBV5-1	many	TRBJ1-2	-	TGCGCCAGCAGCTTGGCAGGGGCTCCCAACTATGGCTACACCTTC	CASSLAGAPNYGYTF
TRBV5-1	many	TRBJ2-1	TRBD1	TGCGCCAGCAGCAGATCCGAATCCGGGACAGCTTACAATGAGCAGTTCTTC	CASSRSESGTAYNEQFF
TRBV29-1	few	TRBJ2-1	-	TGCAGCGTTGGGGGCCTTTTGCTCACGCGGAATGAGCAGTTCTTC	CSVGGLLLTRNEQFF
TRBV6-2/TRBV6-3	few	TRBJ2-1	TRBD2	TGTGCCACGCAAGATAGCGGGGAATACAATGAGCAGTTCTTC	CATQDSGEYNEQFF
TRBV12-3/TRBV12-4	many	TRBJ2-2	-	TGTGCCAGCAGTACCTGGGGCTCCGGGGAGCTGTTTTTT	CASSTWGSGELFF
TRBV5-5	many	TRBJ2-1	TRBD2	TGTGCCAGCAGCTTGGCTAGCGGAGGCAATGAGCAGTTCTTC	CASSLASGGNEQFF
TRBV6-5	few	TRBJ1-6	-	TGTGCCAGCAGTTACCGCCTACTCCCTCCGCAAAATAATTCACCCCTCCACTTT	CASSYRLLPPQNNSPLHF
TRBV7-2	few	TRBJ2-1	-	TGTGCCAGCAGCTTAGAACTCAGGGGCGATGAGCAGTTCTTC	CASSLELRGDEQFF
TRBV7-2	-	TRBJ1-2	-	TGTGCCAGCAGCCCCGGACCATGGGACTATGGCTACACCTTC	CASSPGPWDYGYTF
TRBV5-6	few	TRBJ2-7	-	TGTGCCAGCAGCCAAATTGGTTTCTCCTACGAGCAGTACTTC	CASSQIGFSYEQYF
TRBV19	-	TRBJ2-5	TRBD1	TGTGCCAGTCAAGCCGTTGGCAGGGGGCTTAAAGAGACCCAGTACTTC	CASQAVGRGLKETQYF
TRBV18	-	TRBJ1-2	TRBD1	TGTGCCAGCTCACCGGGACAGGACCTCTATGGCTACACCTTC	CASSPGQDLYGYTF
TRBV5-4	few	TRBJ2-2	-	TGTGCCAGCAGCCAACAACGTGGGCGGGGCGGCACCGGGGAGCTGTTTTTT	CASSQQRGRGGTGELFF
TRBV11-3	few	TRBJ2-5	-	TGTGCCAGCAGCAAAAGGGCTGGGTCGGGGACCCAGTACTTC	CASSKRAGSGTQYF
TRBV5-1	few	TRBJ1-6	-	TGCGCCAGCAGCTTGAGAGAGGGTCGAGGGTATAATTCACCCCTCCACTTT	CASSLREGRGYNSPLHF
TRBV5-1	many	TRBJ2-5	TRBD1	TGCGCCAGCAGCTCCCAGGGGGAAGAGACCCAGTACTTC	CASSSQGEETQYF
TRBV7-3	-	TRBJ2-3	-	TGTGCCAGCAGCTCGGTGCAGACAGATACGCAGTATTTT	CASSSVQTDTQYF
TRBV7-9	-	TRBJ2-5	-	TGTGCCAGCAGCCCCACCCTGGGGGAACAAGAGACCCAGTACTTC	CASSPTLGEQETQYF
TRBV5-1	-	TRBJ2-7	-	TGCGCCAGCACGTCAGCGGACTCCTACGAGCAGTACTTC	CASTSADSYEQYF
TRBV7-6	many	TRBJ2-1	-	TGTGCCAGCAGCCCAGGTGGGGTAGGGTCCTACAATGAGCAGTTCTTC	CASSPGGVGSYNEQFF
TRBV4-1	many	TRBJ2-5	-	TGCGCCAGCAGCCAAGATCCCCCTAGCGCCCAAGAGACCCAGTACTTC	CASSQDPPSAQETQYF
TRBV19	few	TRBJ2-3	-	TGTGCCAGTAGCCCCTTTATGGGGGCGTCGCGTCCAGATACGCAGTATTTT	CASSPFMGASRPDTQYF